The present TCR beta chain was sequenced within a study of vaccination and CD4 T cells after COVID-19. Noted treatment: roughly 10-day PBMC culture with coronavirus spike peptide pools or control peptides (ViraFEST assay). ViraFEST expanded antigen-specific T cells with peptide pools, then sequenced TCRs. At both days 3 and 7, half the medium was replaced with fresh IL-2 medium. CDR1 is SQVTM, CDR2 ANQGSEA, per germline. The V and J ends lost 0 bases and 5 bases respectively, with 7 bases between them. CDR3 length: 12 amino acids. An Oncomine TCR Beta short-read assay was used to sequence the DNA from cultured CD4+ T cells. Once CD4+ T cells had been cultured, genomic DNA was extracted from them. TCRdb ran MiXCR on the PCR reads and lists one entry per CDR3 protein. This table holds 15,000 to 20,000 distinct CDR3 sequences, approximately 57% found once. Of note for this clonotype: Its antigen is not identified.

Overall study results and limits: No early post-infection timepoints were studied, and convalescent patients studied were relatively few.

Input material: CD4+ T cells from blood, cultured in vitro. The receptor's source is a human donor who had recovered from COVID-19. The rearrangement joins TRBV29-1 to TRBJ1-2; D ambiguous. CDR3 loop: CSVEEAGYGYTF. The CDR3 nucleotides read TGCAGCGTTGAAGAGGCAGGTTATGGCTACACCTTC. Together with reference TRBV29-1 and TRBJ1-2, the CDR3 gives the full variable domain: SAVISQKPSRDICQRGTSLTIQCQVDSQVTMMFWYRQQPGQSLTLIATANQGSEATYESGFVIDKFPISRPNLTFSTLTVSNMSPEDSSIYLCSVEEAGYGYTFGSGTRLTVV.